This TCR beta chain emerged from a study of patients and donors after allogeneic stem cell transplantation. This clonotype was detected a few times. Trimming took off 4 bases at V and 5 bases at J, with 11 bases between the two ends. The CDR3 loop spans 14 amino acids. TCRdb called the RT-PCR reads again in MiXCR, with one record for every CDR3 protein. The sample records approximately 150,000 distinct CDR3 sequences, approximately 25% being singletons. The sample taken for sequencing was blood, either unsorted or a sorted T cell fraction (not recorded which). The chain uses TRBV12-3 or TRBV12-4 and TRBJ1-4, with no clear D. This clonotype was obtained from a human donor who was either an allogeneic HSCT recipient or a stem cell or donor lymphocyte infusion donor (not recorded which). It is not recorded whose cells these are; they may come from a transplant donor. The CDR3 DNA reads as TGTGCCAGCAGTTACCCCGGGAAGAATGAAAAACTGTTTTTT. Protein product: CASSYPGKNEKLFF.